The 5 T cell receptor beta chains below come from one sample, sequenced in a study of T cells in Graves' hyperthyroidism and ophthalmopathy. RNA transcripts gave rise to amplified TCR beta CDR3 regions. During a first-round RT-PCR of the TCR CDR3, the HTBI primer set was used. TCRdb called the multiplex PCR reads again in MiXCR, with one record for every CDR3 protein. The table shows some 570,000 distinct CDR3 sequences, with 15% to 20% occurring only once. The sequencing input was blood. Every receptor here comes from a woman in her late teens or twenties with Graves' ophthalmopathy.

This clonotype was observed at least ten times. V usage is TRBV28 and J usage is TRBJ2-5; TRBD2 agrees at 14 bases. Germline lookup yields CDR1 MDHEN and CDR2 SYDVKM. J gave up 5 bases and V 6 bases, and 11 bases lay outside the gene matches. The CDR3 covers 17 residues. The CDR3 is CASRRSGLAGVRETQYF. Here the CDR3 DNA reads TGTGCCAGCAGAAGGTCGGGACTAGCGGGAGTCCGCGAGACCCAGTACTTC.

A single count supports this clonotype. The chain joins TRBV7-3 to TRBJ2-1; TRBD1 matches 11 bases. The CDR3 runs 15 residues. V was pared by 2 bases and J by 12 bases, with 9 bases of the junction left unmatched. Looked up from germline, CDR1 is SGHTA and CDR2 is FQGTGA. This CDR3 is CASSLGGDRGGRQFF. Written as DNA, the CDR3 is TGTGCCAGCAGCTTAGGAGGGGACAGGGGGGGCCGGCAGTTCTTC. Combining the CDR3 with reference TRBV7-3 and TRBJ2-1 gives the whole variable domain GAGVSQTPSNKVTEKGKYVELRCDPISGHTALYWYRQSLGQGPEFLIYFQGTGAADDSGLPNDRFFAVRPEGSVSTLKIQRTERGDSAVYLCASSLGGDRGGRQFFGPGTRLTVL.

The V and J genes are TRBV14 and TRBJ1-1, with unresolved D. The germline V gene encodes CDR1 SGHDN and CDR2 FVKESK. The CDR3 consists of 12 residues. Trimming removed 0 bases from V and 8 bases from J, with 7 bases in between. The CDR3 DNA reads TGTGCCAGCAGCCAAGATAACTTCGAAGCTTTCTTT. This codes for CASSQDNFEAFF.

The CDR3 DNA sequence: TGCAGTGCTAGTTCCCATCCATCCTACGAGCAGTACTTC. The encoded protein is CSASSHPSYEQYF. The rearrangement links TRBV20-1 to TRBJ2-7; D is uncertain. V dropped 3 bases and J dropped 1 base, with 10 bases sitting between them. CDR1 is DFQATT and CDR2 is SNEGSKA in the germline V gene (reference sequence). The CDR3 sequence is 13 residues long.

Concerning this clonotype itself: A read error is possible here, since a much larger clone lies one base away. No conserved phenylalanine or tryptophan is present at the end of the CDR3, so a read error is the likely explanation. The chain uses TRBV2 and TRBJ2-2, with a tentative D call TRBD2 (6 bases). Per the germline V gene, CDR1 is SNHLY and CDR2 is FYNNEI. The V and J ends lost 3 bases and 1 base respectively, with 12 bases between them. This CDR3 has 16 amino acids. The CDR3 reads CASSDGRGRNTGELFL. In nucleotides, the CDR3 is TGTGCCAGCAGTGATGGTCGGGGGAGGAACACCGGGGAGCTGTTTCTT.